One sample yielded the 3 T cell receptor beta chains listed below, sequenced in a study of cytomegalovirus exposure and HLA in healthy donors. It was with 60 Vbeta and 13 Jbeta primers that the PCR ran. The assay was immunoSEQ multiplex PCR, and TCRdb's table has in-frame clones only and misses some. The table lists some 200,000 clones, almost 70% of them singletons. The sequencing input was PBMCs. All receptors derive from a man in his forties in good health and CMV-seropositive.

This clone was found once. This chain links TRBV6-1 with TRBJ2-7; 7 bases are a match to TRBD1. The V gene's germline CDR1 is MNHNS and CDR2 SASEGT. The CDR3 contains 13 residues. V lost 3 bases and J lost 6; bases outside the gene matches: 5. The chain's CDR3 is CASSDLTGLEQYF. The CDR3 coding sequence is TGTGCCAGCAGTGATTTGACAGGGCTCGAGCAGTACTTC.

The gene calls are TRBV6-5 and TRBJ2-5; D possibly corresponds to TRBD2 (5 bases). The CDR3 consists of 15 residues. Per germline, CDR1 MNHEY and CDR2 SVGAGI. Trimming left V 5 bases short and J 6 bases short, with 19 bases between. The CDR3, as DNA: TGTGCCAGCAGTAAGCTACATTCAGAGGGAAAGACCCAGTACTTC. Amino acid sequence: CASSKLHSEGKTQYF.

V and J are TRBV5-1 and TRBJ1-2, with 7 nucleotides matching TRBD1. Losses at the gene ends were 4 bases for V and 3 bases for J; bases not matched to a gene: 12. The germline V gene has CDR1 SGHRS and CDR2 YFSETQ. There are 16 residues in the CDR3. CDR3 residues: CASSHRQGTGYYGYTF. CDR3 DNA: TGCGCCAGCAGCCACCGACAGGGAACAGGCTACTATGGCTACACCTTC. Variable domain in full (rest from reference TRBV5-1 and TRBJ1-2): KAGVTQTPRYLIKTRGQQVTLSCSPISGHRSVSWYQQTPGQGLQFLFEYFSETQRNKGNFPGRFSGRQFSNSRSEMNVSTLELGDSALYLCASSHRQGTGYYGYTFGSGTRLTVV.